A selection of T cell receptor beta chains follows, all from one sample in a study of long-term antiretroviral therapy in people with HIV. The protocol was immunoSEQ multiplex PCR, while the TCRdb copy is restricted to in-frame clones and leaves out a portion. Of tens of thousands of clones in the sample, about 80% are singletons; the top ten hold 2.5% to 3.5%. This material consisted of unsorted PBMCs, taken 0.8 years after starting antiretroviral therapy. All receptors come from a woman between 18 and 29 years old with HIV. CDR3s include the opening cysteine and the closing phenylalanine or tryptophan. D genes are given only for firm matches. Rows may omit the clone size; those that give it use once, few, many or a size class.

v_gene: TRBV11-2
len: 17
d_gene: TRBD2
j_gene: TRBJ2-7
abundance: .
CDR3aa: CASSETSGRALSSEQYF
CDR3nt: TGTGCCAGCAGCGAAACTAGCGGGAGGGCCTTATCGAGTGAGCAGTACTTC

v_gene: TRBV21-1
len: 17
d_gene: .
j_gene: TRBJ2-7
abundance: once
CDR3aa: CASSKRGLAGGGYEQYF
CDR3nt: TGTGCCAGCAGCAAAAGGGGACTAGCGGGAGGAGGCTACGAGCAGTACTTC

v_gene: TRBV10-2
len: 16
d_gene: TRBD2
j_gene: TRBJ2-7
abundance: .
CDR3aa: CASGLAGNGAENEQYF
CDR3nt: TGCGCCAGCGGACTAGCGGGAAATGGGGCGGAAAACGAGCAGTACTTC

v_gene: TRBV9
len: 18
d_gene: TRBD2
j_gene: TRBJ2-1
abundance: .
CDR3aa: CASSYGTSGRISYNEQFF
CDR3nt: TGTGCCAGCAGCTACGGGACTAGCGGGAGGATCTCCTACAATGAGCAGTTCTTC

v_gene: TRBV18
len: 15
d_gene: TRBD1
j_gene: TRBJ1-2
abundance: .
CDR3aa: CASSAKGQVSYGYTF
CDR3nt: TGTGCCAGCTCAGCAAAGGGACAGGTTAGCTATGGCTACACCTTC

v_gene: TRBV10-2
len: 13
d_gene: TRBD1
j_gene: TRBJ1-2
abundance: .
CDR3aa: CASSDRGDVSYTF
CDR3nt: TGCGCCAGCAGTGACAGGGGGGATGTGAGCTACACCTTC

v_gene: TRBV6-5
len: 14
d_gene: TRBD1
j_gene: TRBJ1-5
abundance: .
CDR3aa: CASRDRGSLQPQHF
CDR3nt: TGTGCCAGCAGAGACAGGGGTTCTCTTCAGCCCCAGCATTTT

v_gene: TRBV4-3
len: 15
d_gene: .
j_gene: TRBJ2-7
abundance: .
CDR3aa: CASSQENSASYEQYF
CDR3nt: TGCGCCAGCAGCCAAGAGAATAGCGCCTCCTACGAGCAGTACTTC

v_gene: TRBV25-1
len: 14
d_gene: .
j_gene: TRBJ1-5
abundance: .
CDR3aa: CASSESSFNQPQHF
CDR3nt: TGTGCCAGCAGTGAATCTTCCTTCAATCAGCCCCAGCATTTT

v_gene: TRBV2
len: 18
d_gene: TRBD2
j_gene: TRBJ2-3
abundance: .
CDR3aa: CASSVGAEFRGRTDTQYF
CDR3nt: TGTGCCAGCAGTGTTGGGGCTGAGTTTCGCGGGAGGACAGATACGCAGTATTTT

v_gene: TRBV19
len: 14
d_gene: .
j_gene: TRBJ1-2
abundance: few
CDR3aa: CASSTGQRNYGYTF
CDR3nt: TGTGCCAGTAGTACTGGACAGCGTAACTATGGCTACACCTTC

v_gene: TRBV4-3
len: 16
d_gene: TRBD1
j_gene: TRBJ2-2
abundance: .
CDR3aa: CASSQEGTGGTGELFF
CDR3nt: TGCGCCAGCAGCCAAGAAGGGACAGGGGGTACCGGGGAGCTGTTTTTT

v_gene: TRBV11-2
len: 13
d_gene: TRBD1
j_gene: TRBJ1-2
abundance: .
CDR3aa: CASSLGTGDGYTF
CDR3nt: TGTGCCAGCAGCTTAGGGACAGGGGACGGCTACACCTTC

v_gene: TRBV7-9
len: 15
d_gene: TRBD1
j_gene: TRBJ1-4
abundance: .
CDR3aa: CASSVGTATNEKLFF
CDR3nt: TGTGCCAGCAGCGTGGGGACAGCAACTAATGAAAAACTGTTTTTT

v_gene: TRBV18
len: 16
d_gene: TRBD2
j_gene: TRBJ2-1
abundance: .
CDR3aa: CASSNPASGNYNEQFF
CDR3nt: TGTGCCAGCTCCAATCCCGCTAGCGGGAACTACAATGAGCAGTTCTTC

v_gene: TRBV7-8
len: 16
d_gene: TRBD2
j_gene: TRBJ2-7
abundance: few
CDR3aa: CASSLVNPSGVYEQYF
CDR3nt: TGTGCCAGCAGCTTAGTTAACCCTAGCGGGGTCTACGAGCAGTACTTC

v_gene: TRBV15
len: 15
d_gene: TRBD1
j_gene: TRBJ1-2
abundance: .
CDR3aa: CATSREGGTGTGYTF
CDR3nt: TGTGCCACCAGCAGAGAGGGGGGGACAGGGACGGGCTACACCTTC

v_gene: TRBV5-1
len: 14
d_gene: .
j_gene: TRBJ2-7
abundance: .
CDR3aa: CASSLGLNSYEQYF
CDR3nt: TGCGCCAGCAGCTTGGGACTCAACTCCTACGAGCAGTACTTC

v_gene: TRBV7-8
len: 15
d_gene: TRBD1
j_gene: TRBJ2-7
abundance: .
CDR3aa: CASSLDRGQIYEQYF
CDR3nt: TGTGCCAGCAGCTTAGACAGGGGCCAGATCTACGAGCAGTACTTC

v_gene: TRBV28
len: 15
d_gene: TRBD1
j_gene: TRBJ1-2
abundance: .
CDR3aa: CASSLFLQGAGGYTF
CDR3nt: TGTGCCAGCAGTTTATTTCTCCAGGGGGCGGGTGGCTACACCTTC

v_gene: TRBV7-9
len: 14
d_gene: TRBD1
j_gene: TRBJ1-4
abundance: medium-sized
CDR3aa: CASSPGQGFEKLFF
CDR3nt: TGTGCCAGCAGCCCGGGACAGGGTTTTGAAAAACTGTTTTTT

v_gene: TRBV9
len: 16
d_gene: TRBD1
j_gene: TRBJ1-1
abundance: .
CDR3aa: CASSFGTGVARTEAFF
CDR3nt: TGTGCCAGCAGCTTTGGGACAGGCGTGGCACGCACTGAAGCTTTCTTT

v_gene: TRBV5-1
len: 17
d_gene: TRBD1
j_gene: TRBJ2-5
abundance: .
CDR3aa: CASSLGSATGGWETQYF
CDR3nt: TGCGCCAGCAGCTTGGGGTCCGCCACAGGGGGCTGGGAGACCCAGTACTTC

v_gene: TRBV5-4
len: 15
d_gene: TRBD1
j_gene: TRBJ2-2
abundance: .
CDR3aa: CASSERTGGTGELFF
CDR3nt: TGTGCCAGCAGCGAACGGACAGGGGGAACCGGGGAGCTGTTTTTT

v_gene: TRBV6-5
len: 13
d_gene: .
j_gene: TRBJ1-5
abundance: few
CDR3aa: CASSTGLSQPQHF
CDR3nt: TGTGCCAGCAGCACAGGACTGAGTCAGCCCCAGCATTTT

v_gene: TRBV7-3
len: 18
d_gene: .
j_gene: TRBJ2-7
abundance: .
CDR3aa: CASSLTRSAGARAYEQYF
CDR3nt: TGTGCCAGCAGCTTAACCCGGTCGGCAGGGGCTCGGGCCTACGAGCAGTACTTC

v_gene: TRBV5-1
len: 19
d_gene: .
j_gene: TRBJ2-1
abundance: .
CDR3aa: CASSLYPNSGIGSYNEQFF
CDR3nt: TGCGCCAGCAGCCTCTACCCAAACTCAGGGATAGGGTCCTACAATGAGCAGTTCTTC

v_gene: TRBV19
len: 16
d_gene: .
j_gene: TRBJ2-6
abundance: .
CDR3aa: CASSTRDLIGANVLTF
CDR3nt: TGTGCCAGTAGTACCAGGGATCTAATAGGGGCCAACGTCCTGACTTTC

v_gene: TRBV5-1
len: 14
d_gene: TRBD2
j_gene: TRBJ2-5
abundance: .
CDR3aa: CASSLVSGRGEQYF
CDR3nt: TGCGCCAGCAGCTTGGTTAGCGGGAGGGGTGAGCAGTACTTC

v_gene: TRBV9
len: 17
d_gene: TRBD1
j_gene: TRBJ2-7
abundance: .
CDR3aa: CASSSGRGTGISYEQYF
CDR3nt: TGTGCCAGCAGCTCGGGCCGCGGGACAGGGATCTCCTACGAGCAGTACTTC

v_gene: TRBV7-9
len: 14
d_gene: .
j_gene: TRBJ1-1
abundance: .
CDR3aa: CASSLDRLNTEAFF
CDR3nt: TGTGCCAGCAGCTTAGACAGATTAAACACTGAAGCTTTCTTT

v_gene: TRBV7-9
len: 15
d_gene: .
j_gene: TRBJ1-1
abundance: .
CDR3aa: CASSTRDKRNTEAFF
CDR3nt: TGTGCCAGCAGCACGCGGGACAAGAGGAACACTGAAGCTTTCTTT

v_gene: TRBV12-5
len: 13
d_gene: .
j_gene: TRBJ1-1
abundance: .
CDR3aa: CASGLETGTEAFF
CDR3nt: TGTGCTAGTGGTTTGGAAACCGGGACTGAAGCTTTCTTT

v_gene: TRBV9
len: 13
d_gene: TRBD1
j_gene: TRBJ1-1
abundance: .
CDR3aa: CASSLTGGTEAFF
CDR3nt: TGTGCCAGCAGCCTTACAGGGGGCACTGAAGCTTTCTTT

v_gene: TRBV5-1
len: 19
d_gene: .
j_gene: TRBJ2-3
abundance: .
CDR3aa: CASSVNWGAHFQGTDTQYF
CDR3nt: TGCGCCAGCAGCGTTAACTGGGGGGCGCACTTCCAGGGGACAGATACGCAGTATTTT